Each of the 6 T cell receptor beta chains below was sequenced from the same sample in a study of T cells in Graves' hyperthyroidism and ophthalmopathy. Amplification of TCR beta CDR3 regions was performed using RNA transcripts as template. The study used the HTBI primer set for a first-round RT-PCR of the TCR CDR3. A single record per CDR3 protein comes from TCRdb applying MiXCR to the multiplex PCR reads. The repertoire has over 300,000 distinct CDR3 sequences, about 14% of them found once; the top ten carry 11%. The sequencing input was blood. Receptors originate from a woman aged 60-75 years with Graves' hyperthyroidism.

This clonotype showed up many times. This sequence joins TRBV24-1 and TRBJ2-3; 8 bases fit TRBD1. There are 16 residues in the CDR3. Losses at the gene ends were 4 bases for V and 4 bases for J; bases not matched to a gene: 9. Germline assignment: CDR1 KGHDR and CDR2 SFDVKD. The CDR3 nucleotides read TGTGCCACCAGTGACCCTCGGACAGGGCGGTCAGATACGCAGTATTTT. The encoded protein is CATSDPRTGRSDTQYF.

The V call is TRBV7-9, the J call TRBJ2-1; 7 positions agree with TRBD2. J was trimmed by 5 bases and V by 9 bases; bases with no gene match: 4. This CDR3 has 12 residues. The germline V gene has CDR1 SEHNR and CDR2 FQNEAQ (reference sequence). DNA of the CDR3: TGTGCCAGTAGCGGGCCGAACAATGAGCAGTTCTTC. Protein product: CASSGPNNEQFF.

This clonotype was seen repeatedly, ten times or more. V usage is TRBV20-1 and J usage is TRBJ2-3; a weak D match, TRBD2 (5 bases). With 0 bases removed from V and 4 bases from J, the gap between germline ends came to 8 bases. This CDR3 contains 13 residues. Germline V gene sequence: CDR1 DFQATT, CDR2 SNEGSKA (reference sequence). CDR3 coding DNA: TGCAGTGCTAGAGAGACTACTCCAGATACGCAGTATTTT. It encodes CSARETTPDTQYF.

The table lists this clonotype with a few counts. This rearrangement joins TRBV6-1 to TRBJ2-1, with D tentatively TRBD1 (6 bases). CDR3 length: 13 amino acids. The germline V gene has CDR1 MNHNS and CDR2 SASEGT. V lost 8 bases and J lost 7, with 15 bases in between. The CDR3 sequence: CASSQGRMNEQFF. The DNA of the CDR3 is TGTGCCAGCTCACAGGGTAGAATGAATGAGCAGTTCTTC.

Many counts were recorded for this clonotype. J is TRBJ1-5 and V is TRBV6-1; TRBD1 aligns across 8 bases. The germline gives CDR1 MNHNS, CDR2 SASEGT. The V segment lost 6 bases and the J segment 7 bases; nucleotides outside the gene matches: 5. The CDR3 is made up of 13 amino acids. The CDR3, as DNA: TGTGCCAGCAGCCGCGGACAGGGCCAGCCCCAGCATTTT. This sequence encodes CASSRGQGQPQHF.

The genes are TRBV28 and TRBJ1-2; no clear D. Germline CDR1 is MDHEN and CDR2 is SYDVKM. The V end was cut by 2 bases, the J end by 3 bases, with 10 bases between. CDR3 length: 14 amino acids. CDR3 coding DNA: TGTGCCAGCAGTTTAGTTTTGGGTGACTATGGCTACACCTTC. This sequence encodes CASSLVLGDYGYTF.